Listed here are 17 T cell receptor beta chains from one sample, sequenced in a study of blood T cell repertoires in COVID-19. Profiling relied on immunoSEQ multiplex PCR, and the TCRdb table lists in-frame clones only, not all of them. The sample carries approximately 300,000 clones, about 90% recorded once. Sequenced: PBMCs or T cells enriched from blood (not recorded which). These receptors originate from a woman aged 25 to 39 who had recovered from COVID-19.

The chain employs TRBV6-6 and TRBJ1-6; TRBD1 matches 7 bases. CDR1 MNHNY and CDR2 SVGAGI come from the germline V gene (reference sequence). V trimming: 7 bases; J trimming: 9 bases; junction bases outside the gene matches: 0. The length of the CDR3 is 11 residues. The CDR3 reads CASNRGSPLHF. Written as DNA, the CDR3 is TGTGCCAGCAACAGGGGTTCACCCCTCCACTTT.

The genes are TRBV4-1 and TRBJ1-1, with 7 positions matching TRBD1. The trim removed 2 bases at V and 6 bases at J, leaving 12 bases unmatched. CDR1 MGHRA and CDR2 YSYEKL come from the germline V gene. CDR3 length equals 16 residues. The CDR3: CASSQSPDREGSEAFF. The CDR3 DNA is TGCGCCAGCAGCCAATCACCTGACAGGGAAGGATCTGAAGCTTTCTTT.

The chain couples TRBV30 to TRBJ1-4, with a tentative D call TRBD1 (6 bases). The germline V and J ends were trimmed by 5 bases and 3 bases, with 10 bases remaining between them. Germline loops: CDR1 GTSNPN, CDR2 SVGIG (reference sequence). CDR3 length: 13 residues. Written as DNA, the CDR3 is TGTGCCTGGTTGGACAGAGCTAATGAAAAACTGTTTTTT. Translation: CAWLDRANEKLFF.

This clone was seen a handful of times. This rearrangement joins TRBV13 to TRBJ1-3; D is uncertain. This CDR3 spans 13 amino acids. Germline CDR1 is PRHDT and CDR2 is FYEKMQ (reference sequence). Trimming took 3 bases from V and 7 from J, leaving 10 bases between them. CDR3 DNA: TGTGCCAGCAGCTTGGTACTGAGGAACACCATATATTTT. Translating gives CASSLVLRNTIYF.

The genes are TRBV18 and TRBJ2-3; D unclear. V gave up 0 bases and J gave up 1 base, with 11 bases separating them. There are 16 residues in the CDR3. The germline V gene encodes CDR1 KGHSH and CDR2 LQKENI. In DNA form, the CDR3 reads TGTGCCAGCTCACCACCGGCCTGGCAGGGCACAGATACGCAGTATTTT. It yields the protein CASSPPAWQGTDTQYF.

This rearrangement joins TRBV7-9 to TRBJ1-2; a possible D gene is TRBD1 (6 bases). The germline gives CDR1 SEHNR, CDR2 FQNEAQ (reference sequence). The ends were cut back, 0 bases at V and 1 base at J, with 18 bases in the middle. The CDR3 length is 18 residues. CDR3 bases: TGTGCCAGCAGCTTAGCATATAGGGCAGGGGATTATAACTATGGCTACACCTTC. It is translated as CASSLAYRAGDYNYGYTF.

V and J are TRBV10-1 and TRBJ2-2; D is uncertain. The V end lost 0 bases, the J end lost 1 base, and 9 bases lay between the germline ends. The CDR3 contains 16 residues. The germline gives CDR1 WNHNN, CDR2 SYGVQD (reference sequence). The CDR3 DNA sequence: TGCGCCAGCAGTGAGTCGCGCCAATTGAACACCGGGGAGCTGTTTTTT. The encoded protein is CASSESRQLNTGELFF.

The V call is TRBV24-1, the J call TRBJ2-1; D is possibly TRBD1 (5 bases). Germline V gene data show CDR1 as KGHDR and CDR2 as SFDVKD. The V gene lost 4 bases and the J gene lost 0 bases, with 12 bases spanning the gap. The CDR3 is 16 amino acids. DNA for the CDR3: TGTGCCACCAGTGAAGCAGGGTCGAGCTCCTACAATGAGCAGTTCTTC. This sequence encodes CATSEAGSSSYNEQFF.

The V and J genes are TRBV25-1 and TRBJ2-1; D gene uncertain. This CDR3 has 15 residues. Germline V gives CDR1 MGHDK, CDR2 SYGVNS. Trimming took off 4 bases at V and 1 base at J, with 11 bases between the two ends. CDR3 region: CASSATSRSYNEQFF. The CDR3 coding sequence is TGTGCCAGCAGTGCCACCTCCCGGTCCTACAATGAGCAGTTCTTC.

In DNA form, the CDR3 reads TGTGCCACCAGTGATTCCGGGACTAGCGGATACAATGAGCAGTTCTTC. Its translation: CATSDSGTSGYNEQFF. This rearrangement joins TRBV24-1 to TRBJ2-1, with 11 bases that match TRBD2. The V gene's germline CDR1 is KGHDR and CDR2 SFDVKD. The CDR3 loop spans 16 amino acids. Losses at the gene ends were 2 bases for V and 4 bases for J; bases not matched to a gene: 3.

CDR3 nucleotide sequence: TGTGCCAGTAGTAAGCAGGCTAATCAGCCCCAGCATTTT. Protein sequence: CASSKQANQPQHF. The chain links TRBV19 to TRBJ1-5; D not certain. V gave up 4 bases and J gave up 4 bases, with 8 bases separating them. The germline CDR1 and CDR2 sequences are LNHDA and SQIVND (reference sequence). This CDR3 comprises 13 residues.

CDR3 residues: CASSPGLAEYNEQFF. The CDR3 DNA reads TGTGCCAGCAGCCCGGGACTAGCGGAATACAATGAGCAGTTCTTC. The chain employs TRBV9 and TRBJ2-1; 11 bases map to TRBD2. Germline V gene lookup returns CDR1 SGDLS and CDR2 YYNGEE. The CDR3 is 15 amino acids. V trimming: 4 bases; J trimming: 4 bases; junction bases outside the gene matches: 4.

The chain is built from TRBV28 and TRBJ1-3, with D tentatively TRBD1 (5 bases). The germline V gene has CDR1 MDHEN and CDR2 SYDVKM. The CDR3 contains 19 residues. With 6 bases removed from V and 3 bases from J, the gap between germline ends came to 27 bases. The CDR3 region has the DNA TGTGCCAGCAGCCCCGCCCCGGGGGGAGGCATGTCTCATGGAAACACCATATATTTT. This codes for CASSPAPGGGMSHGNTIYF.

The chain joins TRBV6-5 to TRBJ2-7; D is undetermined. Per the germline V gene, CDR1 is MNHEY and CDR2 is SVGAGI. The CDR3 loop spans 14 amino acids. V was cut by 4 bases and J by 3 bases, with 13 bases left in between. Here the CDR3 DNA reads TGTGCCAGCAGTTCGGTAAGACAAAACTACGAGCAGTACTTC. It translates to CASSSVRQNYEQYF.

The chain combines TRBV29-1 with TRBJ2-3, with a possible D match to TRBD2 (6 bases). Looked up from germline, CDR1 is SQVTM and CDR2 is ANQGSEA. V was cut by 5 bases and J by 1 base, with 13 bases left in between. The CDR3 is made up of 14 amino acids. The DNA for the CDR3 is TGCAGCGTTCCGGGACTGGGAGGCACAGATACGCAGTATTTT. It yields the protein CSVPGLGGTDTQYF.

The chain couples TRBV18 to TRBJ2-1; D possibly corresponds to TRBD2 (6 bases). V was cut by 3 bases and J by 5 bases, with 23 bases left in between. The germline V gene has CDR1 KGHSH and CDR2 LQKENI. The CDR3 runs to 18 residues. The chain's CDR3 is CASSPQQRFGRGNNEQFF. CDR3 coding DNA: TGTGCCAGCTCACCCCAGCAACGTTTTGGGCGCGGGAACAATGAGCAGTTCTTC.

The CDR3 bases are TGCGCCAGCAGTTGGGGGGACAGGATCCTTAACTATGGCTACACCTTC. The encoded protein is CASSWGDRILNYGYTF. The rearrangement links TRBV5-1 to TRBJ1-2, with TRBD1 matching 8 bases. The V gene end was trimmed by 5 bases and the J gene end by 1 base; junction bases not matched to a gene: 10. CDR3 length: 16 residues. The germline gives CDR1 SGHRS, CDR2 YFSETQ.